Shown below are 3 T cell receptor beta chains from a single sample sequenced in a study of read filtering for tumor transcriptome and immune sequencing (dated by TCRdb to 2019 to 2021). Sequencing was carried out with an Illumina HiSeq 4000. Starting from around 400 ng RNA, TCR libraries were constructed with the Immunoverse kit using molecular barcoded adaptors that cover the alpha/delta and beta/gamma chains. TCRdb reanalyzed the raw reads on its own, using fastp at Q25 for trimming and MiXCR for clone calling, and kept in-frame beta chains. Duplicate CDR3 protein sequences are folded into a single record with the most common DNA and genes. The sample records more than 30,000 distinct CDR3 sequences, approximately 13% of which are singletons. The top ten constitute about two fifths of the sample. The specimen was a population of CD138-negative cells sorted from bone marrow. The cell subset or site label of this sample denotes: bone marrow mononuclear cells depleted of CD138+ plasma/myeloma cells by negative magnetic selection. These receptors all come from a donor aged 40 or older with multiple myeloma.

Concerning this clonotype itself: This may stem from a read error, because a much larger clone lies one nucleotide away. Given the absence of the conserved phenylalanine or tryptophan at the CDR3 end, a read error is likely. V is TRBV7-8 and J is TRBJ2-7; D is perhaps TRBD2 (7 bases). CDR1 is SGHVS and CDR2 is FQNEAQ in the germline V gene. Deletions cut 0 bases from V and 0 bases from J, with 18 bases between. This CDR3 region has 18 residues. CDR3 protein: CASSLARARGGSSYEQYL. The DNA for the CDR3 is TGTGCCAGCAGCTTAGCCCGCGCCAGGGGAGGGAGCTCCTACGAGCAGTACCTC.

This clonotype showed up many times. CDR3 sequence reads: CAWSVQGQGGGINAGELFF. CDR3 DNA: TGTGCCTGGAGTGTACAAGGACAGGGAGGTGGGATTAACGCCGGGGAGCTGTTTTTT. The V gene is TRBV30, the J gene TRBJ2-2; 8 nucleotides align to TRBD1. CDR3 length equals 19 residues. Trimming cost V 0 bases and J 6 bases; bases outside gene matches: 18. Germline V CDR1 and CDR2: GTSNPN, SVGIG (reference sequence).

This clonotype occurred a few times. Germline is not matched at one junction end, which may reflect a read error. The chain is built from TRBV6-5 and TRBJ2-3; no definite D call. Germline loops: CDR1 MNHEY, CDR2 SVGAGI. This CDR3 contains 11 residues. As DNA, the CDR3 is TGTGCCAGCAGTTACGCAGATACGCGGTATTTT. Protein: CASSYADTRYF.